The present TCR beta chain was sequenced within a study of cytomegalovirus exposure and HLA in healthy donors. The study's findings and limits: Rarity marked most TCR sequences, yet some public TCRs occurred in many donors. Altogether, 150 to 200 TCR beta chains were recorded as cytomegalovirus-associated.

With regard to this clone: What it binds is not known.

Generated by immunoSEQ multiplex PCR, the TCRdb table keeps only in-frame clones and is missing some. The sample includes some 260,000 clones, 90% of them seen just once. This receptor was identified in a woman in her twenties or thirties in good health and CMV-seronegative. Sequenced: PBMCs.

CDR3 amino acids: CASRSRGHYGNTIYF. CDR3 DNA: TGTGCCAGCAGATCCAGGGGGCATTATGGAAACACCATATATTTT. This rearrangement joins TRBV27 to TRBJ1-3; TRBD1 matches at 8 bases. This CDR3 contains 15 residues. CDR1 is MNHEY, CDR2 SMNVEV, per germline (reference sequence). V trimming: 6 bases; J trimming: 3 bases; junction bases outside the gene matches: 7.